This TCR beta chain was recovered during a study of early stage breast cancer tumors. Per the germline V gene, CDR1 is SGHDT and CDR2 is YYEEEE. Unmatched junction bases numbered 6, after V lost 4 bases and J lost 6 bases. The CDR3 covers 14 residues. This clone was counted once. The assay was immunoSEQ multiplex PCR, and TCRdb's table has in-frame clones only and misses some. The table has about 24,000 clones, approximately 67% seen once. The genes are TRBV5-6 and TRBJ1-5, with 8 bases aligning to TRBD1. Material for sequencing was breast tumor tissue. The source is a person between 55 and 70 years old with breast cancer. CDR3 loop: CASSQDRVGQPQHF. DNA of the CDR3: TGTGCCAGCAGCCAGGACAGGGTGGGTCAGCCCCAGCATTTT. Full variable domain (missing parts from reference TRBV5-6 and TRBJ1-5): DAGVTQSPTHLIKTRGQQVTLRCSPKSGHDTVSWYQQALGQGPQFIFQYYEEEERQRGNFPDRFSGHQFPNYSSELNVNALLLGDSALYLCASSQDRVGQPQHFGDGTRLSIL.